This TCR beta chain emerged from a study of blood T cell repertoires in COVID-19. The V gene lost 4 bases and the J gene lost 0 bases, with 7 bases spanning the gap. This CDR3 is 13 amino acids long. Residents of about two dozen US areas, aged roughly 18 to 90 years, made up the participants. Repertoires were generated with immunoSEQ multiplex PCR, while TCRdb's copy carries only in-frame clones and drops some. The sample lists some 330,000 clones, roughly 88% seen once, with around 4.6% in the top ten. Sequenced sample: PBMCs or T cells enriched from blood (not recorded which). The V call is TRBV12-3 or TRBV12-4, the J call TRBJ2-7; no firm D call. The clonotype comes from a man younger than 45 who had recovered from COVID-19. Here the CDR3 reads CASSSVNSYEQYF. CDR3 bases: TGTGCCAGCAGTTCAGTAAACTCCTACGAGCAGTACTTC.